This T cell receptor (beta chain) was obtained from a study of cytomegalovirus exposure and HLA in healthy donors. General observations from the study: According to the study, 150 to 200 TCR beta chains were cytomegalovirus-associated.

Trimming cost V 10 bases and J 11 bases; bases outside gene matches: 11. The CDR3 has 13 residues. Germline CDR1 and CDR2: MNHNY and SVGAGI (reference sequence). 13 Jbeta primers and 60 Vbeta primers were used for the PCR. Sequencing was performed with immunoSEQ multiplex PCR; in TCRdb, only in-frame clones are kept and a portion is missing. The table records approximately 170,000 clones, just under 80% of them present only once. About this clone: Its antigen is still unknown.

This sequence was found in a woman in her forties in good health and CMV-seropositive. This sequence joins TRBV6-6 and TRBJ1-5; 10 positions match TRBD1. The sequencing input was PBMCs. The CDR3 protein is CAISGTGEWAQHF. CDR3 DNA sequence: TGTGCCATCTCCGGGACAGGGGAATGGGCCCAGCATTTT.